Shown below are 11 T cell receptor beta chains from a single sample sequenced in a study of blood T cell repertoires in COVID-19. Sequencing used immunoSEQ multiplex PCR; TCRdb keeps in-frame clones, though not all of them. Counted here are 180,000 or so clones, around four fifths occurring once; the ten biggest clones make up over 10%. Sequencing was done on a sample of PBMCs or T cells enriched from blood (not recorded which). The origin of the receptors is a woman in her fifties or sixties who had recovered from COVID-19.

The chain recombines TRBV20-1 with TRBJ2-5; the D is unclear. Germline V gene data show CDR1 as DFQATT and CDR2 as SNEGSKA (reference sequence). V gave up 6 bases and J gave up 5 bases, with 10 bases separating them. The CDR3 is 11 residues long. The CDR3 DNA follows: TGCAGTGCCGCATTCGGGGAGACCCAGTACTTC. This encodes CSAAFGETQYF.

Only a few counts were recorded for this clone. The J gene is TRBJ1-5, the V gene TRBV10-2, with D hard to call. The V end was cut by 8 bases, the J end by 4 bases, with 18 bases between. The CDR3 loop spans 15 amino acids. CDR1 and CDR2 (germline): WSHSY, SAAADI. CDR3 residues: CASSLSGETNQPQHF. For the CDR3, the DNA is TGCGCCAGCTCCTTATCCGGGGAGACAAATCAGCCCCAGCATTTT.

The sample holds one count of this clone. The V gene is TRBV28, the J gene TRBJ2-7; 7 bases map to TRBD2. The CDR3 spans 15 residues. With V trimmed by 3 bases and J by 2 bases, 7 bases remained unmatched. Germline CDR1 and CDR2: MDHEN and SYDVKM. CDR3 sequence (DNA): TGTGCCAGCAGTTTGTCAGGGAGGGGTGCCTACGAGCAGTACTTC. Translating gives CASSLSGRGAYEQYF.

V usage is TRBV19 and J usage is TRBJ1-2, with TRBD1 as a possible D gene (6 bases). Germline lookup yields CDR1 LNHDA and CDR2 SQIVND (reference sequence). V lost 9 bases to trimming and J lost 1 base, with 12 bases between them. The CDR3 is 13 residues long. The CDR3: CASSQGINYGYTF. The CDR3, as DNA: TGTGCCAGCTCACAGGGAATTAACTATGGCTACACCTTC.

The chain couples TRBV5-6 to TRBJ2-5; no definite D call. The CDR3 consists of 12 residues. The V and J ends lost 3 bases and 7 bases respectively, with 10 bases between them. Germline CDR1 is SGHDT and CDR2 is YYEEEE. The CDR3 DNA follows: TGTGCCAGCAGCTCTGAACATATGACCCAGTACTTC. This sequence encodes CASSSEHMTQYF.

The genes are TRBV7-6 and TRBJ1-2; D is possibly TRBD1 (6 bases). The CDR3 is 16 residues long. V lost 0 bases to trimming and J lost 0 bases, with 11 bases between them. Germline V gene data show CDR1 as SGHVS and CDR2 as FNYEAQ. The CDR3 nucleotides are TGTGCCAGCAGCTTAGCCCCAGGGGAGCCTAACTATGGCTACACCTTC. It is translated as CASSLAPGEPNYGYTF.

The rearrangement uses TRBV18 and TRBJ1-2, with TRBD1 matching 7 bases. This CDR3 region has 15 residues. In germline, CDR1 is KGHSH, CDR2 LQKENI. J was trimmed by 4 bases and V by 3 bases; bases with no gene match: 8. The CDR3 loop reads CASSPQGVTSYGYTF. Written as DNA, the CDR3 is TGTGCCAGCTCACCGCAGGGGGTGACCTCCTATGGCTACACCTTC.

The chain combines TRBV7-3 with TRBJ2-6; D unresolved. CDR3 length: 15 amino acids. V was pared by 5 bases and J by 0 bases, with 8 bases between. Germline assignment: CDR1 SGHTA and CDR2 FQGTGA. The CDR3 DNA follows: TGTGCCAGCAGCCGGTTGAACTCTGGGGCCAACGTCCTGACTTTC. Translated: CASSRLNSGANVLTF.

This rearrangement joins TRBV6-5 to TRBJ1-1; 9 nucleotides agree with TRBD1. J was trimmed by 8 bases and V by 6 bases; bases with no gene match: 7. In germline, CDR1 is MNHEY, CDR2 SVGAGI. The CDR3 length is 13 residues. DNA of the CDR3: TGTGCCAGCAGGCGGTTAGGACAGGGGGAAGCTTTCTTT. Translated: CASRRLGQGEAFF.

The chain links TRBV7-6 to TRBJ1-1; weak D call: TRBD1 (5 bases). CDR3 length equals 13 residues. In germline, CDR1 is SGHVS, CDR2 FNYEAQ. V was trimmed by 5 bases and J by 4 bases, leaving 11 bases between them. CDR3 bases: TGTGCCAGCAGCCCAGGGTTGGGCACTGAAGCTTTCTTT. Translated: CASSPGLGTEAFF.

The DNA for the CDR3 is TGCGCCAGCAGCTTACTCCTAGCGGGGAACCAAGAGACCCAGTACTTC. Translating it yields CASSLLLAGNQETQYF. The chain links TRBV5-1 to TRBJ2-5; 9 nucleotides agree with TRBD2. The J segment lost 0 bases and the V segment lost 2 bases, leaving 5 bases of the junction unmatched. The CDR3 is 16 residues long. The V gene's germline CDR1 is SGHRS and CDR2 YFSETQ.